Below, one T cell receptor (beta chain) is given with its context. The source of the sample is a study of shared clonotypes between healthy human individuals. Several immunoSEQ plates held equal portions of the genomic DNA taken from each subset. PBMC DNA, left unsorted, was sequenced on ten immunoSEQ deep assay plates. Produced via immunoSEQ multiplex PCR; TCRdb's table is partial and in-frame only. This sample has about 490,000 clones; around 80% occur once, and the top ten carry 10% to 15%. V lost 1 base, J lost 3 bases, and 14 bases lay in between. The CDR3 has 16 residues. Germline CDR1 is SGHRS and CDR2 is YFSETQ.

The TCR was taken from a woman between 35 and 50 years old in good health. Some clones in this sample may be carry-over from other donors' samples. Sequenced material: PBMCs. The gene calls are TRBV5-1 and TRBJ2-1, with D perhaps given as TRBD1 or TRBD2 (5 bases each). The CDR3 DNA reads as TGCGCCAGCAGCTTGCGGGGCAGGGCTTACTACAATGAGCAGTTCTTC. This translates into CASSLRGRAYYNEQFF.